This T cell receptor (beta chain) was captured by sequencing in a study of spatial heterogeneity in lung cancer. General observations from the study: Ubiquitous nonsynonymous mutations were tracked by counts of ubiquitous expanded TCRs, and regional ones by counts of regional expanded TCRs. Tumors with more nonsynonymous mutations had more expanded intratumoral alpha and beta TCRs.

Every individual TCR cDNA molecule carried its own unique molecular identifier, which allowed correction of PCR and sequencing errors. TCRdb fed the 5' RACE reads into MiXCR, producing one record per CDR3 protein. The sample shows about 1,200 distinct CDR3 sequences, approximately 14% of them seen only once. Time point described: sample taken at primary tumor resection. Whole RNA from tumor, nontumor lung or frozen PBMC was sequenced unsorted. CDR1 SGHNT and CDR2 YYREEE come from the germline V gene (reference sequence). The J segment lost 0 bases and the V segment lost 6 bases, leaving 6 bases of the junction unmatched. The CDR3 is made up of 15 amino acids. This clonotype came up a few times. Its matching antigen is unknown.

The gene calls are TRBV5-4 and TRBJ2-1, with 7 nucleotides matching TRBD2. Sequenced material: lung tumor tissue, taken at surgery. This TCR was sampled from a male donor with early-stage non-small cell lung cancer. CDR3 residues: CASTVAGLSYNEQFF. In DNA form, the CDR3 reads TGTGCCAGCACCGTAGCGGGCCTCTCCTACAATGAGCAGTTCTTC.